This T cell receptor beta chain came from a study of PD-1 blockade in classical Hodgkin lymphoma. Overall study findings and caveats: By C4D1 there was a significant rise in CD4+ TCR diversity but not in CD8+ TCR diversity.

The data were produced by immunoSEQ multiplex PCR, yet TCRdb's version contains in-frame clones alone and is incomplete. The repertoire consists of about 90,000 clones, with 83% occurring once and the leading ten covering 15% to 20%. Time point indicated: cycle 4 day 1 (C4D1), after 5 to 7 weeks of nivolumab. All patients experienced relapse after autologous stem cell transplantation, and brentuximab vedotin exposure was variable. The length of the CDR3 is 17 residues. Details on this clone: The antigen is undetermined.

This TCR was sampled from a human donor with classical Hodgkin lymphoma. The source material was peripheral blood mononuclear cells (PBMCs), sampled before the fourth cycle of nivolumab. This chain uses TRBV21-1 with TRBJ1-2. TRBV21-1 is deemed a pseudogene. CDR3 DNA: TGTGCCAGCACCCCTCAACACCGGACGGGGGCACCCTATGGCTACACCTTC. As protein: CASTPQHRTGAPYGYTF.